These 24 T cell receptor beta chains share one sample of origin, sequenced in a study of blood T cell repertoires in COVID-19. This table comes from immunoSEQ multiplex PCR, and its TCRdb copy is limited to in-frame clones, with some not included. This table holds 73,000 or so clones, about four fifths found once. Source material: peripheral blood. Receptors originate from a woman aged 55-75 years with acute or convalescent COVID-19.

The CDR3 sequence is CASSQGANTGDGYTF. CDR3 in DNA: TGCGCCAGCAGCCAAGGGGCCAACACAGGGGATGGCTACACCTTC. The chain couples TRBV4-1 to TRBJ1-2, with 7 bases identical to TRBD1. V gave up 1 base and J gave up 6 bases; unmatched junction bases: 8. CDR1 MGHRA and CDR2 YSYEKL come from the germline V gene. This CDR3 contains 15 residues.

CDR3 coding DNA: TGTGCCAGCAGACAGGACTCCTACAATGAGCAGTTCTTC. It is translated as CASRQDSYNEQFF. The V and J genes are TRBV12-3 or TRBV12-4 and TRBJ2-1; a weak D match, TRBD1 (5 bases). V was pared by 6 bases and J by 0 bases, with 6 bases between. This CDR3 spans 13 amino acids.

V gene TRBV7-2 combines with J gene TRBJ1-3, with D unclear. Germline V CDR1 and CDR2: SGHTA, FQGNSA. The V gene lost 0 bases and the J gene lost 4 bases, with 10 bases spanning the gap. The CDR3 consists of 15 residues. The CDR3 protein is CASSLAGRAGNTIYF. CDR3 bases: TGTGCCAGCAGCTTAGCGGGGAGGGCAGGAAACACCATATATTTT.

This chain links TRBV6-4 with TRBJ1-1, with D possibly matching TRBD1 (5 bases). Germline CDR1 MRHNA, CDR2 SNTAGT. V was trimmed by 6 bases and J by 4 bases, leaving 12 bases between them. The CDR3 is made up of 13 amino acids. This chain's CDR3 is CASRALGGTEAFF. The CDR3 coding sequence is TGTGCCAGCAGAGCTCTCGGGGGCACTGAAGCTTTCTTT.

CDR3 protein: CASRGEGETQYF. CDR3 DNA: TGTGCCAGCAGAGGGGAGGGAGAGACCCAGTACTTC. The V and J genes are TRBV2 and TRBJ2-5, with 7 bases aligning to TRBD2. The length of the CDR3 is 12 residues. The junction had 2 bases not matched to a gene; V was cut back by 6 bases and J by 4 bases. The V gene's germline CDR1 is SNHLY and CDR2 FYNNEI.

The chain recombines TRBV19 with TRBJ2-7, with D uncertain. Germline CDR1 LNHDA, CDR2 SQIVND (reference sequence). The V end was cut by 6 bases, the J end by 2 bases, with 11 bases between. The CDR3 runs 13 residues. CDR3 region: CASRQHLTYEQYF. In DNA, the CDR3 is TGTGCCAGTAGACAACACCTTACCTACGAGCAGTACTTC.

The chain uses TRBV3-1 (or the pseudogene TRBV3-2) and TRBJ1-1; 8 bases are shared with TRBD1. Germline assignment: CDR1 LGHDT and CDR2 YNNKEL (reference sequence). The CDR3 is 17 residues long. V dropped 10 bases and J dropped 4; count of bases not matched to a gene: 20. CDR3 protein: CATSRSDRGILGTEAFF. The CDR3 DNA reads as TGTGCCACCTCTAGAAGCGACAGGGGAATTCTGGGCACTGAAGCTTTCTTT.

CDR3 in amino acids: CASSSRGIGEQYF. The CDR3 nucleotides are TGCGCCAGCAGCTCCAGGGGGATCGGCGAGCAGTACTTC. The chain links TRBV4-1 to TRBJ2-7, with 7 bases aligning to TRBD1. The CDR3 is made up of 13 amino acids. Per germline, CDR1 MGHRA and CDR2 YSYEKL. V trimming: 5 bases; J trimming: 6 bases; junction bases outside the gene matches: 7.

This clone is a singleton in its sample. The chain couples TRBV5-4 to TRBJ1-3; no reliable D call. CDR3 length: 16 amino acids. Trimming cost V 0 bases and J 0 bases, with 10 bases left between them. Germline CDR1 is SGHNT and CDR2 is YYREEE (reference sequence). The CDR3 sequence is CASSLAAGTSGNTIYF. The CDR3 region has the DNA TGTGCCAGCAGCTTGGCGGCAGGAACCTCTGGAAACACCATATATTTT.

The V and J genes are TRBV19 and TRBJ2-4; the D gene is possibly TRBD1 (5 bases). This CDR3 has 15 residues. Germline V lookup: CDR1 LNHDA, CDR2 SQIVND (reference sequence). V shed 3 bases and J shed 0 bases, with 9 bases lying between them. The CDR3 sequence: CASSIPGLAKNIQYF. CDR3 DNA sequence: TGTGCCAGTAGTATTCCAGGGTTAGCCAAAAACATTCAGTACTTC.

The rearrangement uses TRBV30 and TRBJ2-2; 8 bases match TRBD1. The CDR3 sequence is 15 residues long. CDR1 GTSNPN and CDR2 SVGIG come from the germline V gene (reference sequence). V lost 5 bases and J lost 6; bases outside the gene matches: 11. The CDR3 region is CAWGIGQGRSGELFF. The CDR3 DNA follows: TGTGCCTGGGGGATAGGACAGGGAAGGTCCGGGGAGCTGTTTTTT.

This chain links TRBV9 with TRBJ1-3, with TRBD1 identical over 9 bases. Unmatched junction bases numbered 10, after V lost 6 bases and J lost 0 bases. The CDR3 sequence is 17 residues long. The V gene's germline CDR1 is SGDLS and CDR2 YYNGEE. This chain's CDR3 is CASTPTGGSPSGNTIYF. The CDR3 DNA reads as TGTGCCAGCACCCCGACAGGGGGTTCCCCCTCTGGAAACACCATATATTTT. Filled out from reference TRBV9 and TRBJ1-3, the complete variable domain reads DSGVTQTPKHLITATGQRVTLRCSPRSGDLSVYWYQQSLDQGLQFLIQYYNGEERAKGNILERFSAQQFPDLHSELNLSSLELGDSALYFCASTPTGGSPSGNTIYFGEGSWLTVV.

The chain couples TRBV19 to TRBJ2-3, with D perhaps matching TRBD1 (7 bases). V shed 6 bases and J shed 8 bases, with 18 bases lying between them. Germline V gene sequence: CDR1 LNHDA, CDR2 SQIVND (reference sequence). There are 14 residues in the CDR3. In DNA, the CDR3 is TGTGCCAGTAGGGACAGGCGGAGGGTTGGTACGCAGTATTTT. It yields the protein CASRDRRRVGTQYF.

The rearrangement joins TRBV19 to TRBJ2-1; D is possibly TRBD1 (6 bases). Germline CDR1 is LNHDA and CDR2 is SQIVND (reference sequence). V lost 2 bases to trimming and J lost 12 bases, with 14 bases between them. The CDR3 spans 13 residues. This CDR3 reads CASSINLQGGQFF. In nucleotides, the CDR3 is TGTGCCAGTAGTATAAATCTGCAAGGGGGGCAGTTCTTC.

The J gene is TRBJ2-5, the V gene TRBV6-4; 11 positions agree with TRBD2. The trim removed 5 bases at V and 1 base at J, leaving 3 bases unmatched. The CDR3 consists of 15 residues. Germline CDR1 and CDR2: MRHNA and SNTAGT. In nucleotides, the CDR3 is TGTGCCAGCAGTTCTAGCGGGGGGACCCAAGAGACCCAGTACTTC. As protein: CASSSSGGTQETQYF.

DNA of the CDR3: TGTGCCAGTAGTGGGGCAGGTTATTCACCTACTAATGAAAAACTGTTTTTT. Translating gives CASSGAGYSPTNEKLFF. V is TRBV19 and J is TRBJ1-4, with D possibly being TRBD1 (5 bases). Trimming left V 5 bases short and J 2 bases short, with 18 bases between. Germline V gene lookup returns CDR1 LNHDA and CDR2 SQIVND (reference sequence). This CDR3 has 17 residues.

This clone was counted only a few times. The chain couples TRBV5-1 to TRBJ1-2, with D possibly matching TRBD1 (5 bases). This CDR3 has 15 amino acids. Germline CDR1 reads SGHRS; CDR2 reads YFSETQ. Trimming shortened V by 4 bases and J by 5 bases, and 18 bases separated the two germline ends. CDR3 sequence: CASSPDNPLNYGYTF. As DNA, the CDR3 is TGCGCCAGCAGCCCGGACAATCCCTTGAATTATGGCTACACCTTC.

The gene calls are TRBV5-1 and TRBJ1-3; 8 nucleotides match TRBD1. This CDR3 spans 15 amino acids. V lost 0 bases, J lost 7 bases, and 6 bases stayed unmatched. CDR1 is SGHRS and CDR2 is YFSETQ in the germline V gene. CDR3 in amino acids: CASSLESGGRNTIYF. The CDR3 coding sequence is TGCGCCAGCAGCTTGGAATCAGGGGGCAGGAACACCATATATTTT.

The genes are TRBV12-3 or TRBV12-4 and TRBJ1-2; 8 bases match TRBD1. V dropped 4 bases and J dropped 7; count of bases not matched to a gene: 5. The CDR3 sequence is 13 residues long. In DNA, the CDR3 is TGTGCCAGCAGTTGGGATACAGGGGGTGGCTACACCTTC. Protein product: CASSWDTGGGYTF.

The gene calls are TRBV19 and TRBJ2-3; TRBD2 aligns across 11 bases. The germline V gene has CDR1 LNHDA and CDR2 SQIVND (reference sequence). Trimming cost V 3 bases and J 0 bases; bases outside gene matches: 5. The CDR3 runs to 17 residues. The CDR3 here is CASSMKLAGGSTDTQYF. The DNA for the CDR3 is TGTGCCAGTAGTATGAAGCTAGCGGGGGGCAGCACAGATACGCAGTATTTT.

V usage is TRBV5-1 and J usage is TRBJ2-7, with D maybe TRBD2 (5 bases). The V gene's germline CDR1 is SGHRS and CDR2 YFSETQ. This CDR3 comprises 16 residues. V was cut by 0 bases and J by 2 bases, with 15 bases left in between. DNA of the CDR3: TGCGCCAGCAGCTTGGGGTTTAGGGAGCAGACCTACGAGCAGTACTTC. Its protein product is CASSLGFREQTYEQYF.

The rearrangement links TRBV19 to TRBJ2-7; 7 nucleotides match TRBD2. Germline CDR1 and CDR2: LNHDA and SQIVND (reference sequence). With V trimmed by 1 base and J by 2 bases, 2 bases remained unmatched. The length of the CDR3 is 14 residues. DNA of the CDR3: TGTGCCAGTAGTATAGCGGGGGGTCCCTACGAGCAGTACTTC. Protein sequence: CASSIAGGPYEQYF. Variable domain in full (rest from reference TRBV19 and TRBJ2-7): DGGITQSPKYLFRKEGQNVTLSCEQNLNHDAMYWYRQDPGQGLRLIYYSQIVNDFQKGDIAEGYSVSREKKESFPLTVTSAQKNPTAFYLCASSIAGGPYEQYFGPGTRLTVT.

The table lists this clone with a count of one. The chain is built from TRBV6-1 and TRBJ2-7; 7 nucleotides agree with TRBD1. Trimming cost V 4 bases and J 3 bases; bases outside gene matches: 12. The CDR3 runs to 16 residues. Germline CDR1 reads MNHNS; CDR2 reads SASEGT. The chain's CDR3 is CASSATDRAHHYEQYF. CDR3 in DNA: TGTGCCAGCAGTGCAACTGACAGGGCCCACCACTACGAGCAGTACTTC.

V is TRBV6-5 and J is TRBJ1-2; TRBD1 aligns across 7 bases. Germline trimming cut 7 bases from V and 4 bases from J; bases unmatched to any gene: 6. The CDR3 is made up of 13 amino acids. CDR1 and CDR2 from the germline V gene are MNHEY and SVGAGI. CDR3 residues: CASKPGQLYGYTF. The DNA for the CDR3 is TGTGCCAGCAAACCGGGACAGCTCTATGGCTACACCTTC.